The 10 T cell receptor beta chains presented below share a single source sample, sequenced in a study of Ad26.COV2.S vaccination and SARS-CoV-2 variants. Treatment in this sample: some 19 received Ad26.COV2.S at low or high dose, single or two shots; roughly five received placebo; per-sample allocation not given. It was on day 63 after the first vaccine or placebo injection that samples were taken. Here immunoSEQ multiplex PCR was the method, and the copy in TCRdb shows in-frame clones only, minus some. The sample contains more than 300,000 clones, roughly 84% of which appear only once. The specimen comprised peripheral blood, sampled in a trial of Ad26.COV2.S vaccine versus placebo. The receptor source for this set is a person between 18 and 60 years old who received the Ad26.COV2.S COVID-19 vaccine or a placebo.

This chain joins TRBV15 and TRBJ1-1, with D uncertain. Deletions cut 6 bases from V and 10 bases from J, with 12 bases between. The CDR3 is 11 amino acids. Germline assignment: CDR1 LNHNV and CDR2 YYDKDF (reference sequence). The CDR3 nucleotides are TGTGCCACCAGGGCACCCGAGGGAGCTTTCTTT. Protein sequence: CATRAPEGAFF.

V and J are TRBV5-5 and TRBJ2-1, with TRBD2 matching 9 bases. Germline CDR1 and CDR2: SGHKS and YYEKEE (reference sequence). After removal of 6 bases from V and 8 bases from J, the junction contained 6 bases not matched to a gene. The CDR3 length is 13 residues. In DNA form, the CDR3 reads TGTGCCAGCACAAGGACTAGCGCGGATGAGCAGTTCTTC. It is translated as CASTRTSADEQFF.

V is TRBV5-1 and J is TRBJ2-6; tentatively, D is TRBD1 or TRBD2 (5 bases each). Germline V CDR1 and CDR2: SGHRS, YFSETQ. Trimming cost V 4 bases and J 0 bases, with 11 bases left between them. This CDR3 is built from 16 residues. The CDR3 coding sequence is TGCGCCAGCAGCCCAGGGACCCTCTCTGGGGCCAACGTCCTGACTTTC. Translating gives CASSPGTLSGANVLTF. The variable domain in full, with the rest retrieved from reference TRBV5-1 and TRBJ2-6, is KAGVTQTPRYLIKTRGQQVTLSCSPISGHRSVSWYQQTPGQGLQFLFEYFSETQRNKGNFPGRFSGRQFSNSRSEMNVSTLELGDSALYLCASSPGTLSGANVLTFGAGSRLTVL.

This clone is a singleton in its sample. The V and J genes are TRBV6-2 or TRBV6-3 and TRBJ1-4, with TRBD1 matching 9 bases. CDR3 length: 18 amino acids. Unmatched junction bases numbered 12, after V lost 0 bases and J lost 7 bases. CDR1 and CDR2 from the germline V gene are MNHEY and SVGEGT. Written as DNA, the CDR3 is TGTGCCAGCAGTTACTCGTCCCGGGACAGGGTCTGGAGTGAAAAACTGTTTTTT. Its protein product is CASSYSSRDRVWSEKLFF.

V gene TRBV7-9 combines with J gene TRBJ1-4, with D unclear. The length of the CDR3 is 15 residues. Trimming took 1 base from V and 3 from J, leaving 9 bases between them. Germline V gene sequence: CDR1 SEHNR, CDR2 FQNEAQ (reference sequence). CDR3 residues: CASSLGEAPNEKLFF. Written as DNA, the CDR3 is TGTGCCAGCAGCTTAGGGGAGGCTCCTAATGAAAAACTGTTTTTT.

The rearrangement joins TRBV19 to TRBJ1-2; unclear D gene. Per germline, CDR1 LNHDA and CDR2 SQIVND (reference sequence). This CDR3 contains 14 residues. Between the trimmed V and J ends, which lost 5 bases and 4 bases, there was a span of 14 bases. CDR3 sequence reads: CASSPRLGGYGYTF. The CDR3 DNA reads TGTGCCAGTAGTCCCAGACTGGGAGGCTATGGCTACACCTTC.

The J gene is TRBJ2-3, the V gene TRBV24-1; possibly TRBD2 for D (5 bases). Deletions cut 4 bases from V and 10 bases from J, with 14 bases between. The CDR3 loop spans 13 amino acids. Germline CDR1 KGHDR, CDR2 SFDVKD. In DNA form, the CDR3 reads TGTGCCACCAGTGAGGGAGAGTGGAGTGCGCAGTATTTT. This translates into CATSEGEWSAQYF.

In its sample, this clone was seen once. V is TRBV4-3 and J is TRBJ2-3; TRBD2 aligns across 8 bases. CDR1 is LGHNA, CDR2 YSLEER, per germline. J gave up 3 bases and V 3 bases, and 8 bases lay outside the gene matches. The CDR3 has 16 amino acids. CDR3 nucleotide sequence: TGCGCCAGCAGCCACCTGTCGACTAGCGCTACAGATACGCAGTATTTT. The encoded protein is CASSHLSTSATDTQYF.

This sequence joins TRBV5-1 and TRBJ1-2; the D is unclear. The CDR3 has 13 residues. Germline V gene lookup returns CDR1 SGHRS and CDR2 YFSETQ. V was trimmed by 4 bases and J by 6 bases, leaving 13 bases between them. The CDR3 reads CASSDAVVDGYTF. As DNA, the CDR3 is TGCGCCAGCAGCGACGCGGTGGTGGATGGCTACACCTTC.

The chain combines TRBV7-2 with TRBJ2-3, with 7 bases matching TRBD1. The CDR3 has 15 residues. Germline CDR1 reads SGHTA; CDR2 reads FQGNSA. Trimming at V came to 5 bases and at J to 0 bases, leaving 5 bases not matched to a gene. The CDR3 spells CASSLRGKSTDTQYF. CDR3 nucleotide sequence: TGTGCCAGCAGCCTCAGGGGGAAAAGCACAGATACGCAGTATTTT.